Described below is a single TCR beta chain sequence and its context. Its antigen is not identified. This specimen comes from a study of T cell repertoires in cytomegalovirus infection. Whole-study results and caveats: What dominated the ex vivo response were HLA-C-restricted CMV-specific TCR beta clonotypes. Identification of carriers of CMV plus the relevant HLA was achieved through cumulative public TCR beta family frequency.

TCRdb re-called the reads with MiXCR, one entry per CDR3 protein. Of 340,000 or so distinct CDR3 sequences listed, just under 25% are singletons. This CDR3 contains 12 residues. The V gene's germline CDR1 is DFQATT and CDR2 SNEGSKA (reference sequence). V was cut by 4 bases and J by 6 bases, with 12 bases left in between. Specimen: cultured PBMCs, collected from culture after CMV antigen stimulation. The chain has TRBV20-1 and TRBJ2-5; perhaps D is TRBD1 or TRBD2 (5 bases each). This TCR was sampled from a human donor in good health (CMV status not recorded). Some clones in this sample may be carry-over from other donors' samples. The CDR3 loop is CSATGTGKTQYF. CDR3 DNA sequence: TGCAGTGCTACCGGGACGGGAAAGACCCAGTACTTC.